This paragraph covers one TCR beta chain sequence. No antigen is known for it. This entry belongs to a study of shared clonotypes between healthy human individuals. Original analysis: ImmunoSEQ only sent back junction sequences with no quality scores, so filtering was done differently. TCRdb's copy holds only in-frame clones and misses some; the assay was immunoSEQ multiplex PCR. The DNA gave D and trimming, while V, J and clone size come from that table. The sample has nearly 2 million clones, about 95% seen once. Points from the study as a whole: Researchers sampled blood only, noting tissue repertoires likely differ.

The CDR3 sequence is 17 residues long. The junction had 5 bases not matched to a gene; V was cut back by 0 bases and J by 4 bases. Germline V gene data show CDR1 as SGHRS and CDR2 as YFSETQ. Cells designated naive CD8 were CD45RO-negative and were positively selected for CCR7, with terminally differentiated effector memory CD45RA+ cells excluded. Among the donors, all were Caucasian adults who lived in Nashville, Tennessee. This chain joins TRBV5-1 and TRBJ2-1, with 12 bases fitting TRBD2. This sequence was found in a man aged 18 to 30 in good health. Source material: naive CD8+ T cells sorted from blood. This CDR3 is CASSLVLAGGPYNEQFF. The CDR3 nucleotides read TGCGCCAGCAGCTTGGTTCTAGCGGGGGGGCCTTACAATGAGCAGTTCTTC.